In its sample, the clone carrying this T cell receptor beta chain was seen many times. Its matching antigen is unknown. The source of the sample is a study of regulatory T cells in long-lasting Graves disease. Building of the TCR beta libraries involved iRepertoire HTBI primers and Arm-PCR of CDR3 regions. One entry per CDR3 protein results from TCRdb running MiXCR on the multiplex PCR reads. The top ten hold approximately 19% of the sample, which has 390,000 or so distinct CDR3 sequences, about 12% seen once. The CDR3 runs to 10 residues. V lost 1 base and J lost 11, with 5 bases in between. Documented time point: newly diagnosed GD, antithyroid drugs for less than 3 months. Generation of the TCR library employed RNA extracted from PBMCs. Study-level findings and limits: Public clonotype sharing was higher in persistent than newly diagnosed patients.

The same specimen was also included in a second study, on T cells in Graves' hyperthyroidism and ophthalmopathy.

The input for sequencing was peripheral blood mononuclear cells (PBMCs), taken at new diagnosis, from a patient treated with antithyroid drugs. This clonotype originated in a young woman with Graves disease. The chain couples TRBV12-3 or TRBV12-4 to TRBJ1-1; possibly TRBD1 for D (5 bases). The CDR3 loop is CASSLGGAFF. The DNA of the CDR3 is TGTGCCAGCAGTTTAGGGGGGGCTTTCTTT.